Following are 14 T cell receptor beta chains from one sample sequenced in a study of liver allograft versus peripheral blood T cells. Across the whole study: Blood and transplanted-liver T cell receptor repertoires from recipients were compared.

TCRdb redid the calling of the reads with MiXCR, one entry per CDR3 protein. There are 5,500 to 6,500 distinct CDR3 sequences in the sample; roughly 16% occur only once, and roughly 50% lies in the top ten. These receptors were obtained from a human patient who had a liver transplant. Some T cells may be transferred from the graft donor.

Judged by abundance, this clonotype is medium-sized. The gene calls are TRBV10-3 and TRBJ2-2; 8 bases align to TRBD1. The germline V gene has CDR1 ENHRY and CDR2 SYGVKD. The CDR3 is 12 residues long. Trimming cost V 8 bases and J 6 bases; bases outside gene matches: 2. The CDR3 loop reads CAILQGAGELFF. CDR3 DNA: TGTGCCATCCTACAGGGGGCCGGGGAGCTGTTTTTT.

This clonotype was found many times. The chain links TRBV27 to TRBJ1-6; D is uncertain. V dropped 3 bases and J dropped 9 bases, with 18 bases sitting between them. The CDR3 runs to 16 residues. Looked up from germline, CDR1 is MNHEY and CDR2 is SMNVEV (reference sequence). In DNA, the CDR3 is TGTGCCAGCAGTTTTAGCCCGAACCCTTCGGCTTCACCCCTCCACTTT. Its protein product is CASSFSPNPSASPLHF.

By share, this clonotype counts as medium-sized. CDR3 protein: CASSLTVYSNQPQHF. CDR3 DNA sequence: TGTGCCAGCAGTTTGACAGTATATAGCAATCAGCCCCAGCATTTT. The V gene is TRBV27, the J gene TRBJ1-5, with a possible D match to TRBD1 (5 bases). Germline assignment: CDR1 MNHEY and CDR2 SMNVEV (reference sequence). Trimming pared 3 bases from V and 0 bases from J, leaving 9 bases between. The CDR3 is 15 amino acids.

As regards this clonotype: As the CDR3 is not closed by the conserved phenylalanine or tryptophan, this likely results from a read error. The J gene is TRBJ2-7, the V gene TRBV6-1; D not certain. V was cut by 2 bases and J by 3 bases, with 8 bases left in between. The CDR3 runs to 13 residues. Germline V gene data show CDR1 as MNHNS and CDR2 as SASEGT. The CDR3 spells CASSEMQNYEQYL. The CDR3 DNA reads TGTGCCAGCAGTGAAATGCAGAACTACGAGCAGTACTTA.

This clonotype was recorded at least ten times. The chain carries TRBV9 and TRBJ2-3; 10 bases map to TRBD2. J gave up 0 bases and V 0 bases, and 10 bases lay outside the gene matches. This CDR3 region has 19 residues. CDR1 and CDR2 from the germline V gene are SGDLS and YYNGEE. The CDR3 coding sequence is TGTGCCAGCAGCGTAGTAGCTAGCGGGGGCCCTACTAGCACAGATACGCAGTATTTT. Amino acids: CASSVVASGGPTSTDTQYF.

Many counts were recorded for this clonotype. This sequence joins TRBV6-2 or TRBV6-3 and TRBJ2-1; D not certain. V lost 6 bases, J lost 3 bases, and 15 bases lay in between. The CDR3 covers 15 residues. Germline values: CDR1 MNHEY, CDR2 SVGEGT. The CDR3 protein is CASSPTLTGYNEQFF. The CDR3 nucleotides are TGTGCCAGCAGCCCCACGTTAACGGGCTACAATGAGCAGTTCTTC.

This clonotype was counted a few times. The chain has TRBV7-3 and TRBJ2-1; D unresolved. CDR3 size: 18 residues. V lost 2 bases, J lost 1 base, and 18 bases lay in between. Germline V gives CDR1 SGHTA, CDR2 FQGTGA. CDR3 amino acids: CASSLELGWSSSYNEQFF. CDR3 nucleotide sequence: TGTGCCAGCAGCTTAGAGTTAGGTTGGTCGAGTTCCTACAATGAGCAGTTCTTC.

This clonotype has ten or more counts. The V call is TRBV13, the J call TRBJ1-1; 8 bases line up with TRBD1. CDR3 size: 14 residues. Germline CDR1 reads PRHDT; CDR2 reads FYEKMQ (reference sequence). V gave up 4 bases and J gave up 6 bases; unmatched junction bases: 7. CDR3 in amino acids: CASSSGQGRAEAFF. The CDR3 coding sequence is TGTGCCAGCAGCTCAGGACAGGGACGGGCTGAAGCTTTCTTT.

CDR3 loop: CASSLEAGRRQETQYF. CDR3 DNA sequence: TGTGCCAGCAGCTTGGAAGCGGGTCGCAGACAAGAGACCCAGTACTTC. The chain links TRBV11-2 to TRBJ2-5; a possible D gene is TRBD2 (6 bases). Germline V gene lookup returns CDR1 SGHAT and CDR2 FQNNGV. The CDR3 extends over 16 amino acids. The ends were cut back, 3 bases at V and 2 bases at J, with 16 bases in the middle.

This clonotype was counted many times. The V gene is TRBV27, the J gene TRBJ1-2, with 9 bases lining up with TRBD1. V dropped 6 bases and J dropped 4; count of bases not matched to a gene: 6. CDR1 is MNHEY, CDR2 SMNVEV, per germline (reference sequence). The CDR3 is 14 amino acids. CDR3 coding DNA: TGTGCCAGCAGACGAGACAGGGGGGGCTATGGCTACACCTTC. Translating it yields CASRRDRGGYGYTF.

This clonotype has just a few counts. The gene calls are TRBV30 and TRBJ1-5; D is undetermined. Germline CDR1 and CDR2: GTSNPN and SVGIG (reference sequence). The CDR3 runs 13 residues. V shed 2 bases and J shed 4 bases, with 9 bases lying between them. For the CDR3, the DNA is TGTGCCTGGAGTCAGGCAGATAATCAGCCCCAGCATTTT. As protein: CAWSQADNQPQHF.

For this clonotype: A far larger clone is off by one base, so a read error is likely. The chain links TRBV18 to TRBJ2-7, with 7 nucleotides matching TRBD1. The J call may not be correct, given that the DNA end is closer to TRBJ2-1. Germline V gene sequence: CDR1 KGHSH, CDR2 LQKENI. There are 15 residues in the CDR3. CDR3 nucleotides: TGTGCCAGCTCACCGGACAGGCTCGGTTCGAATGAGCAGTTCTTC. This encodes CASSPDRLGSNEQFF.

This clonotype was observed a few times. This chain uses TRBV5-4 with TRBJ2-7, with 9 bases that match TRBD1. The CDR3 is 15 amino acids. V trimming: 3 bases; J trimming: 5 bases; junction bases outside the gene matches: 9. The V gene's germline CDR1 is SGHNT and CDR2 YYREEE (reference sequence). In nucleotides, the CDR3 is TGTGCCAGCAGCTCGTGGACAGGGGTTAACGACGAGCAGTACTTC. Its protein product is CASSSWTGVNDEQYF.

This clonotype came up many times. The V gene is TRBV7-2, the J gene TRBJ1-3; TRBD1 is a possible D gene (5 bases). V was pared by 2 bases and J by 0 bases, with 11 bases between. The CDR3 extends over 16 amino acids. CDR1 and CDR2 from the germline V gene are SGHTA and FQGNSA. The DNA for the CDR3 is TGTGCCAGCAGCTTATGGTGGGGGACCTCTGGAAACACCATATATTTT. It encodes CASSLWWGTSGNTIYF.